Given below is one T cell receptor beta chain in context. In the source study's methods: Amplifying reference gene primers gave estimates of nucleated cell counts. Generated by immunoSEQ multiplex PCR, the TCRdb table keeps only in-frame clones and is missing some. V and J calls and clone size follow that table, whereas D and trimming were derived from the DNA. The profile shows under 140,000 clones, approximately 82% of them singletons. CDR1 is SGHNT, CDR2 YENEEA, per germline. Trimming stripped 1 base from V and 0 bases from J, with 4 bases between. This CDR3 is 14 amino acids long. This sample is part of a study of blood T cell repertoires in COVID-19. Study as a whole: The origin of the acute and convalescent COVID-19 samples was the United States, Italy and Spain. Nucleic acid was either cDNA or gDNA, and it came from T cells, B-cell-depleted T cells, or PBMCs.

Sequenced input: peripheral blood. The TCR comes from a woman aged 80 or older with acute or convalescent COVID-19. The chain has TRBV11-3 and TRBJ2-1; D not certain. The chain's CDR3 is CASSLASSYNEQFF. In DNA, the CDR3 is TGTGCCAGCAGCTTAGCTAGCTCCTACAATGAGCAGTTCTTC.